Each of the 23 T cell receptor beta chains below was sequenced from the same sample in a study of cytomegalovirus exposure and HLA in healthy donors. Primers for the PCR totalled 60 Vbeta and 13 Jbeta. This table comes from immunoSEQ multiplex PCR, and its TCRdb copy is limited to in-frame clones, with some not included. The sample has approximately 46,000 clones. The sample comprised PBMCs. Source of these receptors: a male donor in good health and CMV-seronegative.

V usage is TRBV5-1 and J usage is TRBJ1-5; 8 bases line up with TRBD1. This CDR3 contains 15 residues. Germline lookup yields CDR1 SGHRS and CDR2 YFSETQ. The junction had 6 bases not matched to a gene; V was cut back by 2 bases and J by 5 bases. CDR3 nucleotide sequence: TGCGCCAGCAGCTTCGGACAGGGAGGGGATCAGCCCCAGCATTTT. Its translation is CASSFGQGGDQPQHF.

The chain has TRBV5-1 and TRBJ1-5; 8 positions agree with TRBD1. With V trimmed by 0 bases and J by 4 bases, 0 bases remained unmatched. Germline CDR1 and CDR2: SGHRS and YFSETQ. This CDR3 contains 14 residues. The CDR3 here is CASSLGTGNQPQHF. CDR3 nucleotides: TGCGCCAGCAGCTTGGGGACAGGGAATCAGCCCCAGCATTTT.

Frequency places this clone as medium-sized. The chain couples TRBV6-1 to TRBJ1-4; 9 nucleotides align to TRBD1. V gave up 4 bases and J gave up 6 bases; unmatched junction bases: 3. Germline CDR1 and CDR2: MNHNS and SASEGT. This CDR3 comprises 14 residues. Here the CDR3 DNA reads TGTGCCAGCAGTGGGGGACAGGGATATGAAAAACTGTTTTTT. It codes for CASSGGQGYEKLFF.

J is TRBJ1-4 and V is TRBV19; 9 bases align to TRBD1. V lost 6 bases and J lost 7; bases outside the gene matches: 6. CDR3 length: 14 amino acids. The germline V gene encodes CDR1 LNHDA and CDR2 SQIVND (reference sequence). CDR3 nucleotide sequence: TGTGCCAGTAGAGAAACAGGGGGCAGTGAAAAACTGTTTTTT. It codes for CASRETGGSEKLFF.

The chain joins TRBV7-9 to TRBJ1-1; possible D gene TRBD1, 5 bases. The germline V and J ends were trimmed by 0 bases and 5 bases, with 10 bases remaining between them. This CDR3 comprises 14 residues. Germline V lookup: CDR1 SEHNR, CDR2 FQNEAQ (reference sequence). The CDR3 here is CASSLAVPGTEAFF. The CDR3 DNA reads TGTGCCAGCAGCTTAGCAGTCCCAGGGACTGAAGCTTTCTTT. The full variable domain, rest sourced from reference TRBV7-9 and TRBJ1-1, is DTGVSQNPRHKITKRGQNVTFRCDPISEHNRLYWYRQTLGQGPEFLTYFQNEAQLEKSRLLSDRFSAERPKGSFSTLEIQRTEQGDSAMYLCASSLAVPGTEAFFGQGTRLTVV.

V usage is TRBV4-2 and J usage is TRBJ2-2, with 13 bases identical to TRBD2. Unmatched junction bases numbered 6, after V lost 1 base and J lost 7 bases. This CDR3 is 17 amino acids long. Germline values: CDR1 LGHNA, CDR2 YNFKEQ. For the CDR3, the DNA is TGTGCCAGCAGCCAAGGACTAGCGGGGGGACAGAGCGGGGAGCTGTTTTTT. Its translation: CASSQGLAGGQSGELFF.

V and J are TRBV18 and TRBJ1-6, with 7 positions matching TRBD1. V shed 3 bases and J 10 bases; nucleotides not matched to a gene: 9. The CDR3 is 15 residues long. Germline V gene data show CDR1 as KGHSH and CDR2 as LQKENI. The CDR3 DNA sequence: TGTGCCAGCTCACCCTCGGACAGGAGAGGCTCACCCCTCCACTTT. Residues: CASSPSDRRGSPLHF.

The chain is built from TRBV28 and TRBJ1-4, with TRBD1 matching 7 bases. J lost 8 bases, V lost 6 bases, and 12 bases had no gene match. This CDR3 is 15 amino acids long. CDR1 and CDR2 (germline): MDHEN, SYDVKM. Written as DNA, the CDR3 is TGTGCCAGCAGCAGAGACAGGGCAGGGAGCGAAAAACTGTTTTTT. Amino acids: CASSRDRAGSEKLFF.

This chain links TRBV5-5 with TRBJ2-7, with D tentatively TRBD2 (5 bases). Germline CDR1 is SGHKS and CDR2 is YYEKEE (reference sequence). With 5 bases removed from V and 2 bases from J, the gap between germline ends came to 20 bases. The CDR3 totals 16 residues. The CDR3: CASRSAPSTIAYEQYF. For the CDR3, the DNA is TGTGCCAGCAGGTCCGCCCCCTCGACTATCGCCTACGAGCAGTACTTC.

The chain combines TRBV7-8 with TRBJ2-7, with 10 bases fitting TRBD2. The CDR3 has 16 residues. CDR1 and CDR2 (germline): SGHVS, FQNEAQ. Germline trimming cut 1 base from V and 1 base from J; bases unmatched to any gene: 4. CDR3 amino acids: CASSLVLAGVSYEQYF. In DNA form, the CDR3 reads TGTGCCAGCAGCTTAGTGCTAGCGGGAGTATCCTACGAGCAGTACTTC.

The rearrangement joins TRBV18 to TRBJ2-7; 8 bases map to TRBD2. This CDR3 region has 19 residues. After removal of 6 bases from V and 1 base from J, the junction contained 20 bases not matched to a gene. Germline V lookup: CDR1 KGHSH, CDR2 LQKENI. CDR3 in DNA: TGTGCCAGCTCCCAACATAGGCCCCGAGATAGCGGGACATCCTACGAGCAGTACTTC. It encodes CASSQHRPRDSGTSYEQYF. Variable domain in full (rest from reference TRBV18 and TRBJ2-7): NAGVMQNPRHLVRRRGQEARLRCSPMKGHSHVYWYRQLPEEGLKFMVYLQKENIIDESGMPKERFSAEFPKEGPSILRIQQVVRGDSAAYFCASSQHRPRDSGTSYEQYFGPGTRLTVT.

The chain is built from TRBV5-1 and TRBJ2-3; 7 bases line up with TRBD1. Germline V lookup: CDR1 SGHRS, CDR2 YFSETQ. The CDR3 runs to 14 residues. After removal of 5 bases from V and 0 bases from J, the junction contained 3 bases not matched to a gene. The CDR3 DNA reads TGCGCCAGCAGGAGGACAGGAAGCACAGATACGCAGTATTTT. This translates into CASRRTGSTDTQYF.

The chain carries TRBV7-6 and TRBJ2-7; 7 bases fit TRBD1. This CDR3 has 15 residues. With 6 bases clipped from V and 2 bases from J, the junction kept 10 bases outside the gene matches. CDR1 is SGHVS, CDR2 FNYEAQ, per germline. CDR3 in amino acids: CASRSNRGTAYEQYF. CDR3 bases: TGTGCCAGCAGGAGTAATAGGGGGACAGCCTACGAGCAGTACTTC.

The rearrangement links TRBV5-8 to TRBJ1-3; D call uncertain. The germline V gene encodes CDR1 SGHTS and CDR2 YDEGEE. V lost 9 bases and J lost 2, with 9 bases in between. This CDR3 is built from 12 residues. CDR3 sequence reads: CATQSTGNTIYF. The CDR3 DNA reads TGTGCCACTCAATCTACTGGAAACACCATATATTTT. The variable domain in full, with the rest retrieved from reference TRBV5-8 and TRBJ1-3, is EAGVTQSPTHLIKTRGQQATLRCSPISGHTSVYWYQQALGLGLQFLLWYDEGEERNRGNFPPRFSGRQFPNYSSELNVNALELEDSALYLCATQSTGNTIYFGEGSWLTVV.

The genes are TRBV5-6 and TRBJ1-4; TRBD1 matches at 9 bases. Germline V lookup: CDR1 SGHDT, CDR2 YYEEEE. J lost 8 bases, V lost 3 bases, and 11 bases had no gene match. The CDR3 covers 16 residues. Written as DNA, the CDR3 is TGTGCCAGCAGCTGGGGGACCGGGACAGGGAGGGAAAAACTGTTTTTT. This encodes CASSWGTGTGREKLFF.

The chain uses TRBV4-2 and TRBJ1-5, with a tentative D call TRBD1 (5 bases). The CDR3 is made up of 15 amino acids. V lost 4 bases to trimming and J lost 2 bases, with 12 bases between them. The germline V gene has CDR1 LGHNA and CDR2 YNFKEQ. In nucleotides, the CDR3 is TGTGCCAGCAGCCGGGGGGTAGGGGGCAATCAGCCCCAGCATTTT. Protein product: CASSRGVGGNQPQHF.

The CDR3 DNA is TGCGCCAGCAGCCAAGGACAACCTAATCAGCCCCAGCATTTT. Translated: CASSQGQPNQPQHF. The V and J genes are TRBV5-1 and TRBJ1-5; weak D call: TRBD1 (5 bases). V lost 4 bases and J lost 4, with 12 bases in between. CDR1 and CDR2 from the germline V gene are SGHRS and YFSETQ. This CDR3 is built from 14 residues.

The CDR3 protein is CASSIAGTGGNEKLFF. The CDR3 DNA sequence: TGCGCCAGCAGCATCGCCGGGACAGGGGGGAATGAAAAACTGTTTTTT. The chain couples TRBV5-1 to TRBJ1-4; 11 positions match TRBD1. Germline loops: CDR1 SGHRS, CDR2 YFSETQ. V lost 4 bases, J lost 5 bases, and 7 bases stayed unmatched. The CDR3 contains 16 residues.

The V gene is TRBV7-9, the J gene TRBJ2-1; 11 bases line up with TRBD2. J was trimmed by 4 bases and V by 7 bases; bases with no gene match: 9. Germline V gene lookup returns CDR1 SEHNR and CDR2 FQNEAQ (reference sequence). The CDR3 loop spans 16 amino acids. The CDR3 is CASTKRGTSGYNEQFF. In DNA form, the CDR3 reads TGTGCCAGCACCAAACGCGGGACTAGCGGATACAATGAGCAGTTCTTC.

The chain carries TRBV15 and TRBJ2-1; D is perhaps TRBD2 (6 bases). The germline gives CDR1 LNHNV, CDR2 YYDKDF (reference sequence). CDR3 length: 14 residues. Trimming took off 0 bases at V and 10 bases at J, with 13 bases between the two ends. The CDR3 is CATSRDRAGREQFF. CDR3 coding DNA: TGTGCCACCAGCAGAGATCGGGCGGGGCGAGAGCAGTTCTTC.

This chain joins TRBV29-1 and TRBJ1-1, with D possibly being TRBD1 (5 bases). CDR3 length: 13 residues. Trimming removed 3 bases from V and 1 base from J, with 9 bases in between. Germline CDR1 and CDR2: SQVTM and ANQGSEA. Here the CDR3 DNA reads TGCAGCGTTGATGAGACAGCGAACACTGAAGCTTTCTTT. Its protein product is CSVDETANTEAFF. Looking up the rest from reference TRBV29-1 and TRBJ1-1 gives the full variable domain: SAVISQKPSRDICQRGTSLTIQCQVDSQVTMMFWYRQQPGQSLTLIATANQGSEATYESGFVIDKFPISRPNLTFSTLTVSNMSPEDSSIYLCSVDETANTEAFFGQGTRLTVV.

The V call is TRBV5-6, the J call TRBJ2-5, with a tentative D call TRBD2 (5 bases). Trimming shortened V by 7 bases and J by 1 base, and 17 bases separated the two germline ends. CDR3 length: 15 amino acids. Germline assignment: CDR1 SGHDT and CDR2 YYEEEE. The CDR3 protein is CASQLRGSPQETQYF. The CDR3 DNA follows: TGTGCCAGCCAGCTTAGAGGGTCCCCCCAAGAGACCCAGTACTTC. Full variable domain (outside the CDR3, taken from reference TRBV5-6 and TRBJ2-5): DAGVTQSPTHLIKTRGQQVTLRCSPKSGHDTVSWYQQALGQGPQFIFQYYEEEERQRGNFPDRFSGHQFPNYSSELNVNALLLGDSALYLCASQLRGSPQETQYFGPGTRLLVL.

The genes are TRBV30 and TRBJ2-5; 9 bases are a match to TRBD2. Unmatched junction bases numbered 8, after V lost 4 bases and J lost 5 bases. The CDR3 has 14 residues. The germline gives CDR1 GTSNPN, CDR2 SVGIG (reference sequence). The CDR3 region is CAWTPRREGETQYF. The CDR3 bases are TGTGCCTGGACCCCGAGGCGGGAGGGGGAGACCCAGTACTTC. Full variable domain (outside the CDR3, taken from reference TRBV30 and TRBJ2-5): SQTIHQWPATLVQPVGSPLSLECTVEGTSNPNLYWYRQAAGRGLQLLFYSVGIGQISSEVPQNLSASRPQDRQFILSSKKLLLSDSGFYLCAWTPRREGETQYFGPGTRLLVL.